What follows are 13 T cell receptor beta chains derived from one specimen sequenced in a study of response to subunit inactivated influenza vaccine. TCRdb independently ran MiXCR on the RT-PCR reads; one entry per CDR3 protein. The repertoire holds about 570,000 distinct CDR3 sequences, with about 11% as singletons. The data also belong to a second study, concerning T cells expressing NK-cell markers. That work contributes: The TCR beta cDNA came from 5'RACE template switching with UMIs.

This sample comprised PBMCs from blood, obtained on the day of vaccination. The receptors were sampled from a man in his fifties who received an inactivated influenza vaccine.

V usage is TRBV20-1 and J usage is TRBJ2-1, with D possibly TRBD2 on 6 matching bases. Trimming left V 2 bases short and J 7 bases short, with 15 bases between. This CDR3 is 14 amino acids long. CDR1 and CDR2 (germline): DFQATT, SNEGSKA (reference sequence). CDR3 region: CSARRGGAVNEQFF. In nucleotides, the CDR3 is TGCAGTGCTAGAAGAGGCGGGGCGGTGAATGAGCAGTTCTTC.

As regards this clonotype: One end of the junction does not line up with germline, which may come from a read error. The chain links TRBV4-1 to TRBJ2-2; D might be TRBD1 or TRBD2, each matching 6 bases. Per germline, CDR1 MGHRA and CDR2 YSYEKL. This CDR3 comprises 15 residues. This chain's CDR3 is CASSHGGLNSGELFF. CDR3 DNA sequence: TGCGCCAGCAGCCACGGGGGCCTTAACAGCGGGGAGCTGTTTTTT.

Only a few counts were recorded for this clonotype. V is TRBV5-1 and J is TRBJ2-7; 8 nucleotides match TRBD1. The V segment lost 4 bases and the J segment 6 bases; nucleotides outside the gene matches: 9. CDR3 length: 14 amino acids. Germline V gene data show CDR1 as SGHRS and CDR2 as YFSETQ. This chain's CDR3 is CASSNGQGSVEQYF. The CDR3 DNA follows: TGCGCCAGCAGCAATGGACAGGGATCCGTCGAGCAGTACTTC.

This clonotype was detected a few times. The chain has TRBV27 and TRBJ1-1, with 8 nucleotides matching TRBD1. V was pared by 2 bases and J by 0 bases, with 5 bases of the junction left unmatched. The V gene's germline CDR1 is MNHEY and CDR2 SMNVEV (reference sequence). CDR3 length equals 16 residues. The CDR3 reads CASSLPWTGLNTEAFF. In DNA form, the CDR3 reads TGTGCCAGCAGTTTACCCTGGACAGGGTTGAACACTGAAGCTTTCTTT.

This clonotype was recorded a few times. This chain uses TRBV29-1 with TRBJ2-7, with D tentatively TRBD1 or TRBD2 (5 bases each). The V end was cut by 7 bases, the J end by 2 bases, with 18 bases between. The CDR3 has 14 residues. Germline CDR1 is SQVTM and CDR2 is ANQGSEA. The CDR3 region is CSGITGTGAYEQYF. CDR3 bases: TGCAGCGGCATTACCGGGACCGGTGCCTACGAGCAGTACTTC.

This clonotype came up a few times. The rearrangement uses TRBV5-1 and TRBJ2-5; possibly TRBD1 or TRBD2 for D (5 bases each). V gave up 0 bases and J gave up 4 bases, with 13 bases separating them. The CDR3 has 15 amino acids. Germline V gives CDR1 SGHRS, CDR2 YFSETQ. Here the CDR3 reads CASSLAIRDGETQYF. As DNA, the CDR3 is TGCGCCAGCAGCTTGGCCATCAGGGACGGAGAGACCCAGTACTTC.

J is TRBJ2-3 and V is TRBV24-1; possibly TRBD1 for D (6 bases). The CDR3 has 14 residues. The germline gives CDR1 KGHDR, CDR2 SFDVKD. The V gene lost 4 bases and the J gene lost 4 bases, with 11 bases spanning the gap. In DNA form, the CDR3 reads TGTGCCACCAGTGAATGGGGGCGGGCAGATACGCAGTATTTT. Its translation: CATSEWGRADTQYF.

This clonotype occurred a few times. The J gene is TRBJ2-3, the V gene TRBV7-2, with 11 positions matching TRBD2. Trimming cost V 4 bases and J 5 bases; bases outside gene matches: 11. Germline lookup yields CDR1 SGHTA and CDR2 FQGNSA. This CDR3 spans 17 amino acids. The CDR3 DNA is TGTGCCAGCAGCTCCCGATCCCTAGCGGGGGGTAAAGATACGCAGTATTTT. Translating gives CASSSRSLAGGKDTQYF.

The chain couples TRBV7-3 to TRBJ2-6; D is undetermined. V was pared by 5 bases and J by 3 bases, with 5 bases between. Germline lookup yields CDR1 SGHTA and CDR2 FQGTGA. This CDR3 spans 13 amino acids. CDR3 loop: CASSPNGANVLTF. The CDR3 nucleotides are TGTGCCAGCAGCCCGAATGGGGCCAACGTCCTGACTTTC.

This clonotype was detected only a few times. The chain employs TRBV7-2 and TRBJ1-6; perhaps TRBD1 as D (5 bases). V was trimmed by 4 bases and J by 10 bases, leaving 14 bases between them. This CDR3 has 14 residues. The germline V gene has CDR1 SGHTA and CDR2 FQGNSA. The CDR3 region is CASSSQGFSSPLHF. CDR3 DNA sequence: TGTGCCAGCAGCTCGCAGGGATTTAGCTCACCCCTCCACTTT.

This clonotype has more than one count but fewer than ten. The J gene is TRBJ2-1, the V gene TRBV11-1, with 7 nucleotides matching TRBD2. The junction had 9 bases not matched to a gene; V was cut back by 3 bases and J by 10 bases. The germline V gene has CDR1 SGHAT and CDR2 FQDESV (reference sequence). The length of the CDR3 is 14 residues. CDR3 region: CASSLGGGRREQFF. Here the CDR3 DNA reads TGTGCCAGCAGCTTGGGCGGGGGTCGGCGGGAGCAGTTCTTC.

The rearrangement uses TRBV15 and TRBJ2-7; 9 bases agree with TRBD1. Germline V gene sequence: CDR1 LNHNV, CDR2 YYDKDF (reference sequence). CDR3 length equals 15 residues. Trimming took 4 bases from V and 5 from J; bases not matched to a gene: 9. CDR3 amino acids: CATSISDRGVHEQYF. CDR3 DNA: TGTGCCACCAGCATCTCGGACAGGGGAGTCCACGAGCAGTACTTC.

V is TRBV7-3 and J is TRBJ2-2, with D perhaps TRBD1 (6 bases). Trimming left V 2 bases short and J 0 bases short, with 10 bases between. Germline CDR1 reads SGHTA; CDR2 reads FQGTGA. The CDR3 sequence is 16 residues long. The DNA of the CDR3 is TGTGCCAGCAGCTTATTCGGACAGTCGAACACCGGGGAGCTGTTTTTT. Translation: CASSLFGQSNTGELFF.